The present T cell receptor (beta chain) was sequenced within a study of shared clonotypes between healthy human individuals. The table came from immunoSEQ multiplex PCR; TCRdb's copy has only in-frame clones and leaves some out. This sample has about 580,000 clones, with about 98% found just once. The naive CD8 fraction comprised CD45RO-negative cells positively selected for CCR7 and excluded terminally differentiated effector memory CD45RA+ cells. The CDR3 is 13 residues long. V dropped 0 bases and J dropped 1 base, with 3 bases sitting between them. The germline CDR1 and CDR2 sequences are PRHDT and FYEKMQ (reference sequence). Study results and limitations: Clonotype sharing among donors was thought likely to change with sequencing depth.

A word on this clone: The target antigen is unknown. The same CDR3 is also encoded by other DNA sequences in this sample.

J is TRBJ1-1 and V is TRBV13; D ambiguous. Input material: naive CD8+ T cells sorted from blood. This TCR derives from a man under 40 in good health. This chain's CDR3 is CASSLGANTEAFF. CDR3 nucleotides: TGTGCCAGCAGCTTAGGGGCGAACACTGAAGCTTTCTTT.